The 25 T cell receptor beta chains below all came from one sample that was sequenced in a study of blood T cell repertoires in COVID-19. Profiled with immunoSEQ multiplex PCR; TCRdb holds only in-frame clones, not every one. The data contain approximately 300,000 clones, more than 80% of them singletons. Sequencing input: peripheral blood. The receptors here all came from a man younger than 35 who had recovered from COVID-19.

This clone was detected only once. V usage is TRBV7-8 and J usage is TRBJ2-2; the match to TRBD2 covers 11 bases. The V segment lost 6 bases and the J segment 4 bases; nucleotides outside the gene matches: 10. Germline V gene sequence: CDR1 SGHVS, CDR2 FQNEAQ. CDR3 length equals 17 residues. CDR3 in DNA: TGTGCCAGCAGAGACTTAATAGCGGGGGGGGTCACCGGGGAGCTGTTTTTT. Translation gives CASRDLIAGGVTGELFF.

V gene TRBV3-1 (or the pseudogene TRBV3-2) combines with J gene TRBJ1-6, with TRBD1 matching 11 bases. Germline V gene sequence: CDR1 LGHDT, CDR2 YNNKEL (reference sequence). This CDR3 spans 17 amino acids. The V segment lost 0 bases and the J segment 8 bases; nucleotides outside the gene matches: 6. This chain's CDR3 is CASSQDGTGGSHSPLHF. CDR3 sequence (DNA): TGTGCCAGCAGCCAAGATGGGACAGGGGGTTCCCATTCACCCCTCCACTTT.

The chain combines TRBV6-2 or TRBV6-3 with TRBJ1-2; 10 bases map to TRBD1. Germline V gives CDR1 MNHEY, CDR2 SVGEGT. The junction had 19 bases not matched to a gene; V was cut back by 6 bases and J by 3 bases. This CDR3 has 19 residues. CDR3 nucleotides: TGTGCCAGCAGCCCTCCCCGGACAGGGGGTTTGGTCTGGGACTATGGCTACACCTTC. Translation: CASSPPRTGGLVWDYGYTF.

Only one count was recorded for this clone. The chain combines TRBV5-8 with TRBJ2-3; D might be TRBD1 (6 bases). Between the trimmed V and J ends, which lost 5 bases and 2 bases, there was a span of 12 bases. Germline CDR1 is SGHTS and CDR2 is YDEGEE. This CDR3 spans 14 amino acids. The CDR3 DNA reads TGTGCCAGCAGACCGGGACATACCACAGATACGCAGTATTTT. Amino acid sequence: CASRPGHTTDTQYF. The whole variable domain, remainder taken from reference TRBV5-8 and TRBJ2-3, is EAGVTQSPTHLIKTRGQQATLRCSPISGHTSVYWYQQALGLGLQFLLWYDEGEERNRGNFPPRFSGRQFPNYSSELNVNALELEDSALYLCASRPGHTTDTQYFGPGTRLTVL.

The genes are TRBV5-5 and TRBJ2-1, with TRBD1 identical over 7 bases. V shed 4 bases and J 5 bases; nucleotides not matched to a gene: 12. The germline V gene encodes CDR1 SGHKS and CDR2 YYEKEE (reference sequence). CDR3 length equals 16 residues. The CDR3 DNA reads TGTGCCAGCAGCGTTAGGGGCCGGACAGGAAACAATGAGCAGTTCTTC. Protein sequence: CASSVRGRTGNNEQFF.

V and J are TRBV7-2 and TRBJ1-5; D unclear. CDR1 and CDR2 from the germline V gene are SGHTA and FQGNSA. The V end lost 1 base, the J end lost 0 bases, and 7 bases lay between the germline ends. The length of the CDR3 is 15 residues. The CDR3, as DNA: TGTGCCAGCAGCTTAGATTCCGGTAGCAATCAGCCCCAGCATTTT. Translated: CASSLDSGSNQPQHF.

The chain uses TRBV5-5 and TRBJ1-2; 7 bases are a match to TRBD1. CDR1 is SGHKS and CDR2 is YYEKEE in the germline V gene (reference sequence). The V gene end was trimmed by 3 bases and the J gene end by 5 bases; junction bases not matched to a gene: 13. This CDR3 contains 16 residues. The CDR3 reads CASSSRDSDYFYGYTF. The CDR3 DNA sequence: TGTGCCAGCAGCTCCCGGGACAGCGATTATTTTTATGGCTACACCTTC.

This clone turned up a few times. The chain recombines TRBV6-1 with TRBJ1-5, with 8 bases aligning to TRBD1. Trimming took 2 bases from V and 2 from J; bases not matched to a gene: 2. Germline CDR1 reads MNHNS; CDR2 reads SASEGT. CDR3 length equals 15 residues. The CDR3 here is CASSEPGQGNQPQHF. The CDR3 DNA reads TGTGCCAGCAGTGAACCGGGACAGGGCAATCAGCCCCAGCATTTT.

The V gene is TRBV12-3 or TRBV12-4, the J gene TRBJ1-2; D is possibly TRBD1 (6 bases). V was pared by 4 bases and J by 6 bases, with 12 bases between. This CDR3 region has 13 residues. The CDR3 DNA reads TGTGCCAGCAGTTCCCCAGGGGAAGATGGCTACACCTTC. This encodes CASSSPGEDGYTF.

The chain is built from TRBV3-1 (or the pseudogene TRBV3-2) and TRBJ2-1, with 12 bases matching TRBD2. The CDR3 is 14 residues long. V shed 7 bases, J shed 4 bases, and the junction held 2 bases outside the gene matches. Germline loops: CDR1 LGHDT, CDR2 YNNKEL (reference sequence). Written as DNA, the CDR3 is TGTGCCAGCAACCTAGCGGGAGGGTACAATGAGCAGTTCTTC. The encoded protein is CASNLAGGYNEQFF.

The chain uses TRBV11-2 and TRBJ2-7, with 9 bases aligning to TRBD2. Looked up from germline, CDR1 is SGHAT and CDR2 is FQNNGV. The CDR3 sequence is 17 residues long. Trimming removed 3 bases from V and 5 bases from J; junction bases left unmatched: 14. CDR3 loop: CASSLRSTSGDLNEQYF. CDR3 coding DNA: TGTGCCAGCAGCTTGCGGTCGACTAGCGGAGACCTTAACGAGCAGTACTTC.

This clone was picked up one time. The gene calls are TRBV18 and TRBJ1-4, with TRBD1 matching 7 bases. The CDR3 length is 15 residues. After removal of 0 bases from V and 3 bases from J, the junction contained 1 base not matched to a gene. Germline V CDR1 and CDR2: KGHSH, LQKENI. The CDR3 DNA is TGTGCCAGCTCACCACCAACAGGGGCTAATGAAAAACTGTTTTTT. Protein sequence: CASSPPTGANEKLFF.

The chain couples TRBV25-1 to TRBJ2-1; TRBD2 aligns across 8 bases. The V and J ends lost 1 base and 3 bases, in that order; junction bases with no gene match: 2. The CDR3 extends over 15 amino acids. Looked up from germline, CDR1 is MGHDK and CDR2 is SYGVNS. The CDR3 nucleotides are TGTGCCAGCAGTGAATTTGCGGGAGGCTACAATGAGCAGTTCTTC. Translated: CASSEFAGGYNEQFF.

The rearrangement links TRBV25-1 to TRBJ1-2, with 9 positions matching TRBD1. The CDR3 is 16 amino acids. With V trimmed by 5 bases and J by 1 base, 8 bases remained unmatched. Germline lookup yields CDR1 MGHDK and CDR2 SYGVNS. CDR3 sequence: CASSLGQGIINYGYTF. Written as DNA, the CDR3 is TGTGCCAGCAGTCTGGGACAGGGAATTATTAACTATGGCTACACCTTC.

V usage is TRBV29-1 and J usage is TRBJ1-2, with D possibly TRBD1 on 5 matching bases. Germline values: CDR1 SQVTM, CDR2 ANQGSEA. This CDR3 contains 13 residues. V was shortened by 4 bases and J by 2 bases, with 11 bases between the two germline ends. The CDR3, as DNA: TGCAGCGTTGCGCGGGACTTAAACTATGGCTACACCTTC. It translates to CSVARDLNYGYTF.

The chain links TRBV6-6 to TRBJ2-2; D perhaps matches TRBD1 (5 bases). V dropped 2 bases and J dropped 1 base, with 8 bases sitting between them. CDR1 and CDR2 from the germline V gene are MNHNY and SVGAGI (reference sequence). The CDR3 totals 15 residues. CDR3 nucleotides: TGTGCCAGCAGTTACGACAGCCTGAACACCGGGGAGCTGTTTTTT. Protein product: CASSYDSLNTGELFF.

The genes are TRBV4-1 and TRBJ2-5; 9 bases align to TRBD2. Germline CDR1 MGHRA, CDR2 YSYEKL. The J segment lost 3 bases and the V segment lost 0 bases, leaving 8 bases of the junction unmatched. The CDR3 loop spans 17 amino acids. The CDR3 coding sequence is TGCGCCAGCAGCCAAGAGGATGGGGCTAGCGGGGAAGAGACCCAGTACTTC. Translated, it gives CASSQEDGASGEETQYF.

The CDR3 DNA follows: TGTGCCAGTAATCGACAGGGGAACTATGGCTACACCTTC. Translating gives CASNRQGNYGYTF. V gene TRBV19 combines with J gene TRBJ1-2; 8 bases line up with TRBD1. CDR3 length equals 13 residues. Unmatched junction bases numbered 3, after V lost 7 bases and J lost 2 bases. The V gene's germline CDR1 is LNHDA and CDR2 SQIVND (reference sequence).

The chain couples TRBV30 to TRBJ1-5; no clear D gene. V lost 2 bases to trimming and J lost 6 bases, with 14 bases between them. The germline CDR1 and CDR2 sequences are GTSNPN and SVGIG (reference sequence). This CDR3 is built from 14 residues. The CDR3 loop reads CAWSKVTVVQPQHF. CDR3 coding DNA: TGTGCCTGGAGTAAAGTCACAGTTGTTCAGCCCCAGCATTTT. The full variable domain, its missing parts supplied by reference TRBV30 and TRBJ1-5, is SQTIHQWPATLVQPVGSPLSLECTVEGTSNPNLYWYRQAAGRGLQLLFYSVGIGQISSEVPQNLSASRPQDRQFILSSKKLLLSDSGFYLCAWSKVTVVQPQHFGDGTRLSIL.

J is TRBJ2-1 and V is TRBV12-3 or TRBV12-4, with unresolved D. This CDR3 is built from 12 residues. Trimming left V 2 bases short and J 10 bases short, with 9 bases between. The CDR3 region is CASSLSTGEQFF. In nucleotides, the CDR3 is TGTGCCAGCAGTTTATCGACTGGGGAGCAGTTCTTC.

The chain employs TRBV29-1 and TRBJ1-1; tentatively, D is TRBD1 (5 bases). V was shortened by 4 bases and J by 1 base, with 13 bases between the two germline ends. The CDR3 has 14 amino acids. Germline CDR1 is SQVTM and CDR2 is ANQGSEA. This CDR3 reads CSVGAGGGNTEAFF. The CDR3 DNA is TGCAGCGTTGGGGCAGGCGGGGGGAACACTGAAGCTTTCTTT.

The CDR3 DNA reads as TGCGCCAGCAGCCCCGGCGTGGGGCTAGCGGCCTACGAGCAGTACTTC. It is translated as CASSPGVGLAAYEQYF. The chain has TRBV5-1 and TRBJ2-7, with 7 nucleotides matching TRBD2. Germline V gene lookup returns CDR1 SGHRS and CDR2 YFSETQ. Trimming removed 4 bases from V and 2 bases from J; junction bases left unmatched: 12. The CDR3 is 16 residues long.

Here the CDR3 reads CASSWASSYEQYF. The CDR3 DNA reads as TGTGCCAGCAGCTGGGCGAGCTCCTACGAGCAGTACTTC. The rearrangement joins TRBV6-2 or TRBV6-3 to TRBJ2-7; unclear D gene. Germline V gene lookup returns CDR1 MNHEY and CDR2 SVGEGT. Deletions cut 6 bases from V and 0 bases from J, with 9 bases between. CDR3 length: 13 residues.

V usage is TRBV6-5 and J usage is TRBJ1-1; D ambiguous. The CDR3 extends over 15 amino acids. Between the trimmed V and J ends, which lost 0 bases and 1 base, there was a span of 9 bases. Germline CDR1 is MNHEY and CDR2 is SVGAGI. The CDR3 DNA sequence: TGTGCCAGCAGTTACTCGGAGACTACGAACACTGAAGCTTTCTTT. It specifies CASSYSETTNTEAFF.

The CDR3 region has the DNA TGTGCCAGCAGTTACTACCGGGACAGGGAAAATTTTGGCTACACCTTC. As protein: CASSYYRDRENFGYTF. This chain uses TRBV6-2 or TRBV6-3 with TRBJ1-2, with 9 bases fitting TRBD1. CDR1 and CDR2 from the germline V gene are MNHEY and SVGEGT. Unmatched junction bases numbered 10, after V lost 1 base and J lost 7 bases. The CDR3 is made up of 16 amino acids.